This paragraph reports one T cell receptor beta chain. The data stem from a study of blood T cells in healthy people across ages. Then a second PCR, running roughly 7 to 11 cycles, was carried out with a sample-barcoded 5' primer and a J-beta primer mix. TCRdb processed the 5' RACE reads anew with MiXCR; each CDR3 protein has one entry. Counted here are 1.5 million or so distinct CDR3 sequences, 35% to 45% occurring once; the ten biggest clones make up 4%. V was shortened by 2 bases and J by 7 bases, with 15 bases between the two germline ends. The CDR3 is made up of 14 amino acids. The clonotype comes from a woman aged 18-29 years in good health. Source material: blood. The gene calls are TRBV12-3 or TRBV12-4 and TRBJ2-7; D remains unclear. The CDR3 reads CASSLFGEENEQYF. CDR3 nucleotide sequence: TGTGCCAGCAGTTTATTTGGGGAAGAGAATGAGCAGTACTTC.